This T cell receptor (beta chain) was sequenced for a study of Graves' ophthalmopathy and Graves' hyperthyroidism. Study-level points and caveats: Blood also harbored most expanded thyroid clonotypes above 0.001 frequency. Ophthalmopathy versus stable hyperthyroidism: 13-signature model gave roughly 88% sensitivity, just under 82% specificity.

Among the exclusions were patients with other autoimmune diseases, uncontrolled infections, pregnancy or lactation. The study amplified TCR beta CDR3 regions using RNA transcripts. The first round was an RT-PCR with HTBI primers, and the second round was a multiplex PCR. Each CDR3 protein gets one entry after TCRdb re-called the multiplex PCR reads with MiXCR. The sample has around 1,000,000 distinct CDR3 sequences; less than 45% are singletons. This clonotype was observed a few times. Its antigen is still unknown. This TCR came from an adult man with Graves' hyperthyroidism. The sample comprised peripheral blood or thyroid tissue (not recorded which).

This chain's CDR3 is CASRPIAGGPRETQYF. CDR3 coding DNA: TGTGCCAGCAGACCCATAGCGGGAGGGCCGAGAGAGACCCAGTACTTC. The chain carries TRBV25-1 and TRBJ2-5; 11 positions agree with TRBD2. The germline V gene has CDR1 MGHDK and CDR2 SYGVNS. The CDR3 spans 16 residues. The V gene end was trimmed by 6 bases and the J gene end by 4 bases; junction bases not matched to a gene: 10.